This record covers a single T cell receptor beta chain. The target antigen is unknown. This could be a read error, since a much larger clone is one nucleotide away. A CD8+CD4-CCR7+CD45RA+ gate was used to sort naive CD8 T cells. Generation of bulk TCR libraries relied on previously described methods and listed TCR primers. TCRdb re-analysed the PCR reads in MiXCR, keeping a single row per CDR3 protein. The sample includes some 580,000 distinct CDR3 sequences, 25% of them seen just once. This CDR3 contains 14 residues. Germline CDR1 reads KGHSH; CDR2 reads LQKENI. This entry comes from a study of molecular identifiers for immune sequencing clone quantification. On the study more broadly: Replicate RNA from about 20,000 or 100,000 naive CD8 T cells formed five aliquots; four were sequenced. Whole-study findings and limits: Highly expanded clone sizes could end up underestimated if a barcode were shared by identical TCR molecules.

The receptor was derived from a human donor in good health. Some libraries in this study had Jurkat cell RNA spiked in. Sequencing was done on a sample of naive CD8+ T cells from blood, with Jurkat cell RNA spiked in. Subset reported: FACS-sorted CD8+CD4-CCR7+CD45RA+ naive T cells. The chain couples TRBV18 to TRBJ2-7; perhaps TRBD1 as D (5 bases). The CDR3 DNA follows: TGTGCCAGCTCACCGGGGCTGCTTGTCTACGGGCAGTACTTC. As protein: CASSPGLLVYGQYF.